This TCR beta chain was sequenced for a study of identical twins. Study outcomes and limitations: Where beta out-of-frame sequences were concerned, excess twin sharing was weaker. Zero-insertion analyses could be partly confounded by invariant MAIT and iNKT cells.

This CDR3 has 13 amino acids. Germline loops: CDR1 SEHNR, CDR2 FQNEAQ (reference sequence). V lost 2 bases and J 6 bases, leaving 11 bases between the germline ends. Unique molecular identifiers were present on the cDNA, which also gained a universal primer site by template switching. Via MiXCR, TCRdb re-called the 5' RACE reads, giving one row per CDR3 protein. The data contain about 530,000 distinct CDR3 sequences, approximately 20% of them seen just once; the ten biggest clones take up around 0.47%. Notes on this clonotype: Its target is unknown.

This same sample was also part of a study on yellow fever vaccine responses in identical twins.

The gene calls are TRBV7-9 and TRBJ2-7; D uncertain. Sequencing was performed on CD4+ T cells sorted from blood. This TCR derives from a woman in her late teens or twenties in good health. The CDR3 sequence is CASSLPGIAEQYF. CDR3 sequence (DNA): TGTGCCAGCAGCTTACCTGGGATTGCCGAGCAGTACTTC.